A single TCR beta chain is shown here with its context. The PCR used 60 Vbeta and 13 Jbeta primers. TCRdb keeps only in-frame clones here, not all; method: immunoSEQ multiplex PCR. The repertoire holds some 150,000 clones, with approximately 77% as singletons. The record originates from a study of cytomegalovirus exposure and HLA in healthy donors. Germline CDR1 and CDR2: MNHNS and SASEGT. Losses at the gene ends were 7 bases for V and 4 bases for J; bases not matched to a gene: 6. There are 13 residues in the CDR3. The chain couples TRBV6-1 to TRBJ1-2, with 7 bases matching TRBD1. The clonotype comes from a middle-aged woman in good health and CMV-seronegative. The sample was PBMCs. This CDR3 reads CASTTGESYGYTF. CDR3 in DNA: TGTGCCAGCACCACAGGGGAGAGCTATGGCTACACCTTC.